This T cell receptor beta chain is drawn from a study of blood T cells in healthy people across ages. Study-level information: Template switching retrieved approximately one barcoded beta molecule for each two T cells. Notes on the study in general: TCR beta diversity, measured per million T cells, fell in a roughly linear way with age. Unsorted PBMCs prevented conclusive naive versus antigen-experienced comparison.

Only a few counts were recorded for this clonotype. Its specificity is not known. Germline V gene sequence: CDR1 SGDLS, CDR2 YYNGEE. The V end was cut by 0 bases, the J end by 0 bases, with 6 bases between. This CDR3 is 14 amino acids long. Through a sample-barcoded 5' primer and a J-beta primer mix, a second PCR was run for 7 to 11 cycles. TCRdb fed the 5' RACE reads into MiXCR, producing one record per CDR3 protein. The repertoire holds more than 1 million distinct CDR3 sequences, with 45% as singletons. J is TRBJ1-1 and V is TRBV9, with unresolved D. Sequencing input: blood. This TCR was recovered from a woman in her fifties or sixties in good health. CDR3 loop: CASSVAAVNTEAFF. The CDR3 DNA is TGTGCCAGCAGCGTAGCTGCGGTGAACACTGAAGCTTTCTTT. Looking up the rest from reference TRBV9 and TRBJ1-1 gives the full variable domain: DSGVTQTPKHLITATGQRVTLRCSPRSGDLSVYWYQQSLDQGLQFLIQYYNGEERAKGNILERFSAQQFPDLHSELNLSSLELGDSALYFCASSVAAVNTEAFFGQGTRLTVV.